A single sample gave rise to the 15 T cell receptor beta chains below, sequenced in a study of blood T cell repertoires in COVID-19. Clones were read by immunoSEQ multiplex PCR, and TCRdb kept only the in-frame ones, dropping some. The sample holds some 97,000 clones, 91% seen once. The sequenced sample was peripheral blood. These receptors were obtained from a man aged 50 to 60 with active COVID-19.

This chain joins TRBV9 and TRBJ2-1; TRBD2 matches 7 bases. The length of the CDR3 is 15 residues. CDR1 is SGDLS, CDR2 YYNGEE, per germline. J lost 1 base, V lost 3 bases, and 4 bases had no gene match. CDR3 bases: TGTGCCAGCAGCGAGGGACTACAATCCTACAATGAGCAGTTCTTC. The encoded protein is CASSEGLQSYNEQFF.

V gene TRBV7-9 combines with J gene TRBJ2-7; 7 nucleotides match TRBD1. With V trimmed by 5 bases and J by 2 bases, 3 bases remained unmatched. Germline loops: CDR1 SEHNR, CDR2 FQNEAQ (reference sequence). The CDR3 length is 13 residues. CDR3 nucleotides: TGTGCCAGCAGCCCGGGACAGCCCTACGAGCAGTACTTC. It encodes CASSPGQPYEQYF.

The rearrangement uses TRBV7-9 and TRBJ1-3; D ambiguous. This CDR3 spans 14 amino acids. From germline, CDR1 is SEHNR and CDR2 FQNEAQ (reference sequence). Trimming took off 3 bases at V and 1 base at J, with 7 bases between the two ends. This CDR3 reads CASSLTRSGNTIYF. The DNA for the CDR3 is TGTGCCAGCAGCTTGACAAGATCTGGAAACACCATATATTTT.

The J gene is TRBJ2-7, the V gene TRBV6-5; D is undetermined. The CDR3 runs 15 residues. V was cut by 2 bases and J by 0 bases, with 11 bases left in between. The germline CDR1 and CDR2 sequences are MNHEY and SVGAGI. CDR3 amino acids: CASSYTHTSSYEQYF. In DNA, the CDR3 is TGTGCCAGCAGTTACACACACACCAGCTCCTACGAGCAGTACTTC.

This clone has only one observation. J is TRBJ2-5 and V is TRBV11-2, with a tentative D call TRBD1 (5 bases). Trimming removed 6 bases from V and 2 bases from J, with 10 bases in between. CDR1 SGHAT and CDR2 FQNNGV come from the germline V gene. The CDR3 runs 13 residues. The CDR3 is CASSVGLQETQYF. CDR3 DNA sequence: TGTGCCAGCAGTGTGGGGCTGCAAGAGACCCAGTACTTC.

As concerns this clone: This specimen includes other DNA sequences encoding the same CDR3. The chain carries TRBV19 and TRBJ1-6; D is unresolved. CDR1 is LNHDA and CDR2 is SQIVND in the germline V gene (reference sequence). V was trimmed by 5 bases and J by 6 bases, leaving 8 bases between them. The CDR3 is made up of 13 amino acids. The CDR3 spells CASSPGGNSPLHF. CDR3 nucleotides: TGTGCCAGTAGTCCCGGAGGTAATTCACCCCTCCACTTT.

V usage is TRBV25-1 and J usage is TRBJ1-1, with D unresolved. The germline CDR1 and CDR2 sequences are MGHDK and SYGVNS. Trimming removed 4 bases at V and 7 bases at J, with 7 bases between. This CDR3 comprises 11 residues. The CDR3 DNA is TGTGCCAGCAGTGCCGGACTTGAAGCTTTCTTT. This codes for CASSAGLEAFF. Full variable domain (remainder filled in from reference TRBV25-1 and TRBJ1-1): EADIYQTPRYLVIGTGKKITLECSQTMGHDKMYWYQQDPGMELHLIHYSYGVNSTEKGDLSSESTVSRIRTEHFPLTLESARPSHTSQYLCASSAGLEAFFGQGTRLTVV.

This sequence joins TRBV6-5 and TRBJ1-3; 7 bases match TRBD1. The CDR3 has 13 residues. CDR1 is MNHEY and CDR2 is SVGAGI in the germline V gene. J lost 1 base, V lost 6 bases, and 0 bases had no gene match. CDR3 in amino acids: CASRTGSGNTIYF. CDR3 sequence (DNA): TGTGCCAGCAGGACAGGGTCTGGAAACACCATATATTTT.

This clone occurred once. This chain connects TRBV11-2 to TRBJ1-5; D call uncertain. The CDR3 runs to 12 residues. Germline V lookup: CDR1 SGHAT, CDR2 FQNNGV. V gave up 3 bases and J gave up 7 bases, with 7 bases separating them. CDR3 amino acids: CASSLAGQPQHF. The CDR3 bases are TGTGCCAGCAGCTTGGCGGGACAGCCCCAGCATTTT.

This chain joins TRBV4-2 and TRBJ1-3; weak D call: TRBD1 (6 bases). This CDR3 has 18 amino acids. V lost 0 bases and J lost 0, with 15 bases in between. Germline loops: CDR1 LGHNA, CDR2 YNFKEQ. The CDR3 protein is CASSQERQGLLSGNTIYF. CDR3 nucleotide sequence: TGTGCCAGCAGCCAAGAACGCCAGGGGTTACTCTCTGGAAACACCATATATTTT.

The chain carries TRBV28 and TRBJ1-5; D is ambiguous. The CDR3 totals 15 residues. V lost 0 bases and J 2 bases, leaving 8 bases between the germline ends. The germline CDR1 and CDR2 sequences are MDHEN and SYDVKM. The CDR3 reads CASSLWAGGNQPQHF. CDR3 coding DNA: TGTGCCAGCAGTTTATGGGCGGGTGGCAATCAGCCCCAGCATTTT.

The chain employs TRBV6-6 and TRBJ2-2; TRBD2 is a possible D gene (5 bases). Germline V gene lookup returns CDR1 MNHNY and CDR2 SVGAGI (reference sequence). V was trimmed by 6 bases and J by 0 bases, leaving 8 bases between them. The CDR3 contains 14 residues. CDR3 in DNA: TGTGCCAGCAGCGGACTCACGAACACCGGGGAGCTGTTTTTT. It specifies CASSGLTNTGELFF.

This clone was picked up one time. This chain uses TRBV15 with TRBJ2-1; 11 nucleotides line up with TRBD2. The CDR3 has 16 residues. Germline loops: CDR1 LNHNV, CDR2 YYDKDF (reference sequence). The V gene end was trimmed by 0 bases and the J gene end by 4 bases; junction bases not matched to a gene: 2. Here the CDR3 DNA reads TGTGCCACCAGCAGAGAGGGACTAGCGGTTTACAATGAGCAGTTCTTC. Amino acids: CATSREGLAVYNEQFF.

V usage is TRBV2 and J usage is TRBJ2-1, with 9 positions matching TRBD2. V was clipped by 6 bases and J by 3 bases; unmatched bases: 6. Germline assignment: CDR1 SNHLY and CDR2 FYNNEI. The CDR3 totals 15 residues. The CDR3 spells CASRKGTSSYNEQFF. The CDR3 DNA reads as TGTGCCAGCAGAAAGGGGACTAGCAGCTACAATGAGCAGTTCTTC.

The chain combines TRBV5-1 with TRBJ2-6; D perhaps matches TRBD2 (7 bases). Germline lookup yields CDR1 SGHRS and CDR2 YFSETQ. Between the trimmed V and J ends, which lost 0 bases and 2 bases, there was a span of 9 bases. This CDR3 contains 16 residues. CDR3: CASSLAGGAGANVLTF. The CDR3 bases are TGCGCCAGCAGCTTGGCGGGGGGCGCTGGGGCCAACGTCCTGACTTTC. Full variable domain (remainder filled in from reference TRBV5-1 and TRBJ2-6): KAGVTQTPRYLIKTRGQQVTLSCSPISGHRSVSWYQQTPGQGLQFLFEYFSETQRNKGNFPGRFSGRQFSNSRSEMNVSTLELGDSALYLCASSLAGGAGANVLTFGAGSRLTVL.